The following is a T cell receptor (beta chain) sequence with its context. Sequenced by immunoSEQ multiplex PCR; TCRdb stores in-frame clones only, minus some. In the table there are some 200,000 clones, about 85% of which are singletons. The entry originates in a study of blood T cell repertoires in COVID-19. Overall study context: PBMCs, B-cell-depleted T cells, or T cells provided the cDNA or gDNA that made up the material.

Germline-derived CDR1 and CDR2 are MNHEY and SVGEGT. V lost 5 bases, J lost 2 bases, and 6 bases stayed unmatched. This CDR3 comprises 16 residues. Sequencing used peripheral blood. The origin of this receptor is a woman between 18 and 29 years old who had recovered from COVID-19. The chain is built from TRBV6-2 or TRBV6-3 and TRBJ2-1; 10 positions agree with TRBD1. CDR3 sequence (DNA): TGTGCCAGCAGTCTTCCCGGGACAGGGGCCTACAATGAGCAGTTCTTC. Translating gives CASSLPGTGAYNEQFF.